The 2 T cell receptor beta chains below were found in one sample sequenced in a study of CD8 T cells in Susac syndrome. It was with random hexamers that 0.5 to 1 ug RNA was reverse transcribed. TCRdb independently ran MiXCR on the immunoSEQ multiplex PCR reads; one entry per CDR3 protein. The data contain about 130,000 distinct CDR3 sequences, around 94% of them singletons. The sequenced sample consisted of CD4+ T cells from PBMCs. Every receptor here comes from a human donor in good health.

The chain recombines TRBV4-2 with TRBJ2-7, with 9 bases that match TRBD1. CDR3 length: 16 residues. Germline trimming cut 1 base from V and 3 bases from J; bases unmatched to any gene: 7. Germline V lookup: CDR1 LGHNA, CDR2 YNFKEQ. CDR3 DNA sequence: TGTGCCAGCAGCCAAGTTCACCGGGACAGGGACTACGAGCAGTACTTC. It encodes CASSQVHRDRDYEQYF.

The V gene is TRBV29-1, the J gene TRBJ2-1; 7 bases map to TRBD1. Germline V gene lookup returns CDR1 SQVTM and CDR2 ANQGSEA. There are 14 residues in the CDR3. Trimming cost V 5 bases and J 4 bases; bases outside gene matches: 8. CDR3 DNA: TGCAGCGTTCGAAGGGGGCAGGGGTACAATGAGCAGTTCTTC. Protein: CSVRRGQGYNEQFF.